The 4 T cell receptor beta chains below all came from one sample that was sequenced in a study of cytomegalovirus exposure and HLA in healthy donors. PCR primers comprised 60 Vbeta and 13 Jbeta primers. Profiling relied on immunoSEQ multiplex PCR, and the TCRdb table lists in-frame clones only, not all of them. The repertoire consists of approximately 80,000 clones, with roughly 70% occurring once and the leading ten covering 20% to 25%. The sample comprised PBMCs. All receptors come from a man under 40 in good health and CMV-seropositive.

The chain joins TRBV11-3 to TRBJ2-1, with TRBD2 matching over 8 bases. This CDR3 comprises 12 residues. The germline V gene encodes CDR1 SGHNT and CDR2 YENEEA. Trimming at V came to 5 bases and at J to 9 bases, leaving 3 bases not matched to a gene. The CDR3 nucleotides read TGTGCCAGCAGCCGGGGGGGTAGTGAGCAGTTCTTC. Amino acids: CASSRGGSEQFF.

The chain recombines TRBV5-1 with TRBJ1-1, with 7 positions matching TRBD1. The CDR3 extends over 14 amino acids. The V gene's germline CDR1 is SGHRS and CDR2 YFSETQ. After removal of 4 bases from V and 1 base from J, the junction contained 4 bases not matched to a gene. CDR3 region: CASSLGQKNTEAFF. As DNA, the CDR3 is TGCGCCAGCAGCCTGGGACAGAAGAACACTGAAGCTTTCTTT. The full variable domain, with the rest looked up from reference TRBV5-1 and TRBJ1-1, is KAGVTQTPRYLIKTRGQQVTLSCSPISGHRSVSWYQQTPGQGLQFLFEYFSETQRNKGNFPGRFSGRQFSNSRSEMNVSTLELGDSALYLCASSLGQKNTEAFFGQGTRLTVV.

In this sample, this clone turned up a few times. This rearrangement joins TRBV27 to TRBJ2-7, with D unclear. V was clipped by 2 bases and J by 2 bases, with 4 bases between them. This CDR3 is built from 12 residues. Germline assignment: CDR1 MNHEY and CDR2 SMNVEV (reference sequence). The CDR3 protein is CASSLPPYEQYF. In DNA, the CDR3 is TGTGCCAGCAGTTTACCTCCCTACGAGCAGTACTTC.

The chain joins TRBV19 to TRBJ2-2; no definite D call. Germline CDR1 LNHDA, CDR2 SQIVND (reference sequence). Between the trimmed V and J ends, which lost 7 bases and 0 bases, there was a span of 12 bases. The CDR3 consists of 15 residues. The CDR3 sequence is CASTLQPANTGELFF. The CDR3 coding sequence is TGTGCCAGTACATTACAGCCTGCGAACACCGGGGAGCTGTTTTTT. The complete variable domain, with remaining parts taken from reference TRBV19 and TRBJ2-2, reads DGGITQSPKYLFRKEGQNVTLSCEQNLNHDAMYWYRQDPGQGLRLIYYSQIVNDFQKGDIAEGYSVSREKKESFPLTVTSAQKNPTAFYLCASTLQPANTGELFFGEGSRLTVL.